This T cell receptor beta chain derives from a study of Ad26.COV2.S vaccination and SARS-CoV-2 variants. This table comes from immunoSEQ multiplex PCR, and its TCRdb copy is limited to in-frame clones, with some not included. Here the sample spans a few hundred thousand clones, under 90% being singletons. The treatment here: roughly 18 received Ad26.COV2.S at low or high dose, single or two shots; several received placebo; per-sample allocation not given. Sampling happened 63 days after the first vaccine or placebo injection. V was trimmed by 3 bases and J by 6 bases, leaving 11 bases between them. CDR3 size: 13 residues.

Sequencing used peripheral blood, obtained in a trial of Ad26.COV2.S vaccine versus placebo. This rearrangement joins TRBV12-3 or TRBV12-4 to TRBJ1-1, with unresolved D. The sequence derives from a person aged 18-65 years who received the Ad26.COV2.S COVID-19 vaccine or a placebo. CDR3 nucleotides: TGTGCCAGCAGTTTTTATTTGCTTTCTGAAGCTTTCTTT. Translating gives CASSFYLLSEAFF.